This entry lists 30 T cell receptor beta chains sequenced from one sample in a study of T cell responses to AZD1222 COVID-19 vaccine. TCRdb keeps only in-frame clones here, not all; method: immunoSEQ multiplex PCR. This sample has approximately 140,000 clones; 82% occur once, and the top ten carry about 4%. Source: peripheral blood, taken on day 0 of MenACWY control vaccination. The origin of the receptors is an adult in good health.

The chain employs TRBV27 and TRBJ1-1, with D tentatively TRBD1 (5 bases). The CDR3 totals 13 residues. The V and J ends lost 2 bases and 10 bases respectively, with 14 bases between them. Germline V gives CDR1 MNHEY, CDR2 SMNVEV (reference sequence). The CDR3 spells CASSLGSGAGAFF. The CDR3 DNA sequence: TGTGCCAGCAGTTTAGGGTCTGGGGCAGGAGCTTTCTTT.

The V call is TRBV12-3 or TRBV12-4, the J call TRBJ1-5; D gene ambiguous. This CDR3 has 13 amino acids. V dropped 5 bases and J dropped 7 bases, with 12 bases sitting between them. This chain's CDR3 is CASSGSGGQPQHF. CDR3 nucleotides: TGTGCCAGCAGTGGCTCTGGAGGACAGCCCCAGCATTTT.

This chain's CDR3 is CASRALTVSTDTQYF. CDR3 nucleotide sequence: TGTGCCAGCAGAGCTTTGACCGTTAGCACAGATACGCAGTATTTT. The rearrangement joins TRBV2 to TRBJ2-3; no clear D. V lost 6 bases, J lost 0 bases, and 13 bases lay in between. Per the germline V gene, CDR1 is SNHLY and CDR2 is FYNNEI. The CDR3 length is 15 residues. Full variable domain (outside the CDR3, taken from reference TRBV2 and TRBJ2-3): EPEVTQTPSHQVTQMGQEVILRCVPISNHLYFYWYRQILGQKVEFLVSFYNNEISEKSEIFDDQFSVERPDGSNFTLKIRSTKLEDSAMYFCASRALTVSTDTQYFGPGTRLTVL.

The chain couples TRBV2 to TRBJ1-2; the D gene is possibly TRBD1 (6 bases). The CDR3 loop spans 15 amino acids. CDR1 and CDR2 (germline): SNHLY, FYNNEI. Trimming took 7 bases from V and 4 from J, leaving 19 bases between them. The CDR3 DNA reads TGTGCCAGCACGGTGTTGCCGACCAGGGGCTATGGCTACACCTTC. Translated, it gives CASTVLPTRGYGYTF.

This sequence joins TRBV9 and TRBJ2-5, with D hard to call. The CDR3 spans 13 residues. Germline V gene sequence: CDR1 SGDLS, CDR2 YYNGEE. The ends were cut back, 0 bases at V and 4 bases at J, with 7 bases in the middle. The CDR3 bases are TGTGCCAGCAGCGTAGACCCGGGAGAGACCCAGTACTTC. It encodes CASSVDPGETQYF.

As concerns this clone: Distinct nucleotide sequences in the sample also encode this CDR3. J is TRBJ1-5 and V is TRBV28; D is ambiguous. V was shortened by 7 bases and J by 2 bases, with 9 bases between the two germline ends. Germline loops: CDR1 MDHEN, CDR2 SYDVKM. CDR3 length: 13 amino acids. The CDR3 nucleotides are TGTGCCAGCACGGGAACTGGCAATCAGCCCCAGCATTTT. It is translated as CASTGTGNQPQHF.

This chain links TRBV5-1 with TRBJ2-3, with D perhaps matching TRBD1 (6 bases). V shed 2 bases and J shed 5 bases, with 9 bases lying between them. The CDR3 is 13 amino acids. CDR1 is SGHRS, CDR2 YFSETQ, per germline. Here the CDR3 reads CASSFLGGDTQYF. The DNA for the CDR3 is TGCGCCAGCAGCTTTTTAGGGGGAGATACGCAGTATTTT.

The rearrangement uses TRBV7-2 and TRBJ2-5, with 10 bases matching TRBD1. The CDR3 totals 15 residues. The germline CDR1 and CDR2 sequences are SGHTA and FQGNSA. J lost 5 bases, V lost 3 bases, and 6 bases had no gene match. The CDR3 here is CASSLRQGAEETQYF. The CDR3 nucleotides are TGTGCCAGCAGCTTGAGACAGGGGGCTGAGGAGACCCAGTACTTC.

The chain carries TRBV10-2 and TRBJ1-1, with D possibly TRBD1 on 6 matching bases. The germline V gene encodes CDR1 WSHSY and CDR2 SAAADI. This CDR3 comprises 14 residues. Deletions cut 8 bases from V and 8 bases from J, with 21 bases between. This chain's CDR3 is CASYNGGARSEAFF. CDR3 DNA sequence: TGCGCCAGCTATAACGGGGGGGCGCGATCGGAAGCTTTCTTT.

The chain recombines TRBV24-1 with TRBJ2-1; D unresolved. This CDR3 spans 13 amino acids. The germline V gene encodes CDR1 KGHDR and CDR2 SFDVKD. V was cut by 1 base and J by 9 bases, with 9 bases left in between. The CDR3 sequence is CATSDLGLSEQFF. In DNA form, the CDR3 reads TGTGCCACCAGTGATTTAGGGCTAAGTGAGCAGTTCTTC.

The rearrangement links TRBV19 to TRBJ1-2; D gene ambiguous. Trimming left V 2 bases short and J 0 bases short, with 7 bases between. CDR3 length: 14 residues. Germline V CDR1 and CDR2: LNHDA, SQIVND (reference sequence). The CDR3 DNA sequence: TGTGCCAGTAGTATACGAGTAGCTAACTATGGCTACACCTTC. Its translation is CASSIRVANYGYTF. Using reference TRBV19 and TRBJ1-2 for the parts outside the CDR3, the full variable domain is DGGITQSPKYLFRKEGQNVTLSCEQNLNHDAMYWYRQDPGQGLRLIYYSQIVNDFQKGDIAEGYSVSREKKESFPLTVTSAQKNPTAFYLCASSIRVANYGYTFGSGTRLTVV.

This clone was counted once. The CDR3 is CASSIMYEAFF. CDR3 in DNA: TGTGCCAGTAGTATAATGTATGAAGCTTTCTTT. This chain uses TRBV19 with TRBJ1-1; D gene unclear. CDR3 length: 11 amino acids. Deletions cut 2 bases from V and 7 bases from J, with 5 bases between. Germline assignment: CDR1 LNHDA and CDR2 SQIVND (reference sequence).

This sequence joins TRBV5-1 and TRBJ2-7; D is uncertain. The V end lost 4 bases, the J end lost 5 bases, and 10 bases lay between the germline ends. The CDR3 runs to 12 residues. The V gene's germline CDR1 is SGHRS and CDR2 YFSETQ. The CDR3 spells CASSPPANEQYF. CDR3 in DNA: TGCGCCAGCAGCCCCCCAGCCAACGAGCAGTACTTC. Full variable domain (missing parts from reference TRBV5-1 and TRBJ2-7): KAGVTQTPRYLIKTRGQQVTLSCSPISGHRSVSWYQQTPGQGLQFLFEYFSETQRNKGNFPGRFSGRQFSNSRSEMNVSTLELGDSALYLCASSPPANEQYFGPGTRLTVT.

The rearrangement uses TRBV19 and TRBJ1-1; D may be TRBD1 (6 bases). V was shortened by 5 bases and J by 0 bases, with 10 bases between the two germline ends. Germline V gene sequence: CDR1 LNHDA, CDR2 SQIVND (reference sequence). This CDR3 spans 14 amino acids. The CDR3 loop reads CASSRQVMNTEAFF. Written as DNA, the CDR3 is TGTGCCAGTAGTCGACAGGTTATGAACACTGAAGCTTTCTTT.

V is TRBV2 and J is TRBJ2-5, with 14 nucleotides matching TRBD2. The V gene end was trimmed by 6 bases and the J gene end by 5 bases; junction bases not matched to a gene: 8. Looked up from germline, CDR1 is SNHLY and CDR2 is FYNNEI. There are 16 residues in the CDR3. CDR3 in amino acids: CASSGTSGGGRETQYF. CDR3 sequence (DNA): TGTGCCAGCAGCGGGACTAGCGGGGGAGGACGGGAGACCCAGTACTTC.

This chain connects TRBV9 to TRBJ1-5, with 9 bases fitting TRBD1. Germline CDR1 reads SGDLS; CDR2 reads YYNGEE. After removal of 3 bases from V and 4 bases from J, the junction contained 2 bases not matched to a gene. The CDR3 runs to 14 residues. The CDR3 reads CASSAGQGNQPQHF. The CDR3, as DNA: TGTGCCAGCAGCGCGGGACAGGGAAATCAGCCCCAGCATTTT.

The rearrangement uses TRBV11-2 and TRBJ1-5; maybe TRBD1 (5 bases). V lost 0 bases and J 7 bases, leaving 7 bases between the germline ends. This CDR3 comprises 13 residues. Germline CDR1 is SGHAT and CDR2 is FQNNGV. The DNA for the CDR3 is TGTGCCAGCAGCTTAGAGCAGGGCCAGCCCCAGCATTTT. Its translation: CASSLEQGQPQHF.

This clone was counted between two and nine times. Other DNA sequences of this sample code for an identical CDR3. The chain recombines TRBV6-5 with TRBJ1-6; D gene ambiguous. CDR1 MNHEY and CDR2 SVGAGI come from the germline V gene. V was cut by 0 bases and J by 6 bases, with 3 bases left in between. The CDR3 totals 13 residues. The chain's CDR3 is CASSYSSNSPLHF. As DNA, the CDR3 is TGTGCCAGCAGTTACTCTTCTAATTCACCCCTCCACTTT.

The sample holds a few counts of this clone. The gene calls are TRBV19 and TRBJ1-1; TRBD1 agrees at 7 bases. The CDR3 extends over 17 amino acids. V lost 5 bases and J lost 1; bases outside the gene matches: 13. Germline V gene lookup returns CDR1 LNHDA and CDR2 SQIVND (reference sequence). This chain's CDR3 is CASSVVPGQKRNTEAFF. In DNA form, the CDR3 reads TGTGCCAGTAGTGTCGTCCCGGGACAGAAACGGAACACTGAAGCTTTCTTT.

The chain links TRBV24-1 to TRBJ1-4; the D is unclear. The CDR3 covers 14 residues. CDR1 and CDR2 (germline): KGHDR, SFDVKD. V lost 7 bases to trimming and J lost 0 bases, with 8 bases between them. The CDR3 DNA reads as TGTGCCACCAGGTCGGATGCAACTAATGAAAAACTGTTTTTT. Translated: CATRSDATNEKLFF.

The chain recombines TRBV28 with TRBJ2-7; the D gene is possibly TRBD1 (6 bases). This CDR3 is 13 amino acids long. The germline V gene has CDR1 MDHEN and CDR2 SYDVKM. V was clipped by 10 bases and J by 6 bases, with 19 bases between them. In nucleotides, the CDR3 is TGTGCCACCCGAAAACAGGGTGGGAGCGAGCAGTACGTC. This encodes CATRKQGGSEQYV.

The V gene is TRBV5-1, the J gene TRBJ1-4; D is unclear. This CDR3 is built from 14 residues. Germline V gene data show CDR1 as SGHRS and CDR2 as YFSETQ. V lost 3 bases, J lost 3 bases, and 9 bases lay in between. As DNA, the CDR3 is TGCGCCAGCAGCTGGGGAGATCCTAATGAAAAACTGTTTTTT. It specifies CASSWGDPNEKLFF.

This clone was seen only a few times. The chain links TRBV7-8 to TRBJ2-7; 9 bases are shared with TRBD1. The CDR3 has 15 amino acids. After removal of 5 bases from V and 5 bases from J, the junction contained 10 bases not matched to a gene. The germline V gene encodes CDR1 SGHVS and CDR2 FQNEAQ. For the CDR3, the DNA is TGTGCCAGCAGCCAAGGACAGGGGATTAGGAACGAGCAGTACGTC. Translation gives CASSQGQGIRNEQYV.

The rearrangement joins TRBV28 to TRBJ2-5, with D unclear. Germline assignment: CDR1 MDHEN and CDR2 SYDVKM. Trimming cost V 6 bases and J 3 bases, with 14 bases left between them. The CDR3 contains 14 residues. The CDR3 DNA reads as TGTGCCAGCAGGAGGTCTGGAGCCGAAGAGACCCAGTACTTC. Translated: CASRRSGAEETQYF.

This clone was counted between two and nine times. An end of the junction differs from the germline gene, which may be a read error. The J gene is TRBJ1-2, the V gene TRBV28; the match to TRBD1 covers 10 bases. This CDR3 comprises 14 residues. Germline V gene sequence: CDR1 MDHEN, CDR2 SYDVKM. The CDR3: CASSLSRDRGVQRF. In DNA form, the CDR3 reads TGTGCCAGCAGTTTAAGTCGGGACAGGGGAGTTCAGCGGTTC.

V and J are TRBV5-4 and TRBJ2-2, with 8 bases aligning to TRBD1. V dropped 0 bases and J dropped 1; count of bases not matched to a gene: 5. The CDR3 loop spans 17 amino acids. CDR1 is SGHNT and CDR2 is YYREEE in the germline V gene (reference sequence). The CDR3 coding sequence is TGTGCCAGCAGCTTGGGACAGGGGTCCTTGAACACCGGGGAGCTGTTTTTT. This codes for CASSLGQGSLNTGELFF.

The chain links TRBV5-5 to TRBJ2-1; D is unresolved. From germline, CDR1 is SGHKS and CDR2 YYEKEE (reference sequence). Trimming pared 0 bases from V and 12 bases from J, leaving 13 bases between. This CDR3 comprises 13 residues. For the CDR3, the DNA is TGTGCCAGCAGCTTGGCTGGCAGAGGATTGCAGTTCTTC. Translation: CASSLAGRGLQFF.

The chain carries TRBV5-1 and TRBJ2-3; TRBD2 aligns across 8 bases. The CDR3 is 14 amino acids. Losses at the gene ends were 1 base for V and 4 bases for J; bases not matched to a gene: 2. Per germline, CDR1 SGHRS and CDR2 YFSETQ. The CDR3 DNA sequence: TGCGCCAGCAGCTTGTATAGCGGGGCAGATACGCAGTATTTT. Residues: CASSLYSGADTQYF.

This clone came up a few times. The chain uses TRBV9 and TRBJ2-3, with D perhaps matching TRBD2 (6 bases). The CDR3 spans 14 residues. Germline CDR1 and CDR2: SGDLS and YYNGEE. The ends were cut back, 0 bases at V and 9 bases at J, with 14 bases in the middle. In nucleotides, the CDR3 is TGTGCCAGCAGCGTAGATGGGACTGGGTACACGCAGTATTTT. Protein product: CASSVDGTGYTQYF.

This clone was detected only once. The rearrangement links TRBV9 to TRBJ2-3; D not certain. This CDR3 region has 16 residues. Trimming took off 4 bases at V and 3 bases at J, with 18 bases between the two ends. CDR1 and CDR2 from the germline V gene are SGDLS and YYNGEE. The DNA of the CDR3 is TGTGCCAGCAGCTCAAGGGCGGATCTGCAGACAGATACGCAGTATTTT. Protein sequence: CASSSRADLQTDTQYF. The whole variable domain, remainder taken from reference TRBV9 and TRBJ2-3, is DSGVTQTPKHLITATGQRVTLRCSPRSGDLSVYWYQQSLDQGLQFLIQYYNGEERAKGNILERFSAQQFPDLHSELNLSSLELGDSALYFCASSSRADLQTDTQYFGPGTRLTVL.